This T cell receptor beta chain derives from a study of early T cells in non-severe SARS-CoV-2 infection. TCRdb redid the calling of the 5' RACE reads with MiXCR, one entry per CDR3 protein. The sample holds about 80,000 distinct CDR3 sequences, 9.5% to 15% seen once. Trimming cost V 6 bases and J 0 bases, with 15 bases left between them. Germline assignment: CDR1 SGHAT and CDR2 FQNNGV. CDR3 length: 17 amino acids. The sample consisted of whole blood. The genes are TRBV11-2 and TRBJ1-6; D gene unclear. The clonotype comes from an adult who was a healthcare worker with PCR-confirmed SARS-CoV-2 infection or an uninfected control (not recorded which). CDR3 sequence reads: CASRFGMGSSYNSPLHF. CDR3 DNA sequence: TGTGCCAGCAGGTTTGGGATGGGTTCCTCCTATAATTCACCCCTCCACTTT. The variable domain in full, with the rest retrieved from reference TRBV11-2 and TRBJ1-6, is EAGVAQSPRYKIIEKRQSVAFWCNPISGHATLYWYQQILGQGPKLLIQFQNNGVVDDSQLPKDRFSAERLKGVDSTLKIQPAKLEDSAVYLCASRFGMGSSYNSPLHFGNGTRLTVT.